The clone carrying this T cell receptor beta chain was counted many times. As the template, RNA transcripts were used to amplify TCR beta CDR3 regions. First-round RT-PCR used HTBI primers; second-round multiplex PCR followed. TCRdb used MiXCR to reprocess the multiplex PCR reads, holding one entry per CDR3 protein. Of about 1.1 million distinct CDR3 sequences in the sample, 35% to 40% are singletons; the top ten hold around 10%. The CDR3 extends over 12 amino acids. The ends were cut back, 7 bases at V and 3 bases at J, with 12 bases in the middle. Germline-derived CDR1 and CDR2 are DFQATT and SNEGSKA (reference sequence). This record belongs to a study of Graves' ophthalmopathy and Graves' hyperthyroidism. Study at large: The authors defined stable hyperthyroidism as no ophthalmopathy within 18 months of follow-up.

Among the hyperthyroidism patients, all were newly diagnosed, aged 18 to 65, with under 2 months' duration. The diagnosis combined clinical symptoms, thyroxine, TRAb, thyroid ultrasound and orbital computed tomography scans. The gene calls are TRBV20-1 and TRBJ2-5, with a weak D call TRBD2 (6 bases). The sample comprised peripheral blood or thyroid tissue (not recorded which). This clonotype was sampled from an adult man with Graves' hyperthyroidism. CDR3 loop: CSGGVWEETQYF. The DNA of the CDR3 is TGCAGTGGGGGGGTTTGGGAAGAGACCCAGTACTTC.